This is a list of T cell receptor beta chains from one sample in a study of T cell responses to AZD1222 COVID-19 vaccine. The assay was immunoSEQ multiplex PCR, and TCRdb's table has in-frame clones only and misses some. The sample consists of about 110,000 clones, about 92% of them appearing once. Sequencing used peripheral blood, obtained on day 0 of MenACWY control vaccination. The receptors originated from an adult in good health. The CDR3 runs from the conserved cysteine through the conserved F or W. The order of the fields is clone size, V gene, D gene, J gene, CDR3 DNA, CDR3 protein. The D gene is left open where the match is weak. Size is omitted from some rows. Given values are once, few, many or a class for expanded clones.

clone_size: .; v_call: TRBV29-1; d_call: .; j_call: TRBJ2-3; cdr3_nt: TGCAGCGTTGAAGATGGGCGGTTCACAGATACGCAGTATTTT; cdr3_aa: CSVEDGRFTDTQYF
clone_size: .; v_call: TRBV18; d_call: .; j_call: TRBJ1-5; cdr3_nt: TGTGCCAGCTCACCGGAGGATAGCAATCAGCCCCAGCATTTT; cdr3_aa: CASSPEDSNQPQHF
clone_size: .; v_call: TRBV30; d_call: .; j_call: TRBJ1-4; cdr3_nt: TGTGCCTCCAAGCGGGGTGGCGAAAAACTGTTTTTT; cdr3_aa: CASKRGGEKLFF
clone_size: .; v_call: TRBV6-5; d_call: TRBD1; j_call: TRBJ1-1; cdr3_nt: TGTGCCAGCAGTTACTCCGAGGGGGCCGCTGAAGCTTTCTTT; cdr3_aa: CASSYSEGAAEAFF
clone_size: .; v_call: TRBV5-4; d_call: TRBD1; j_call: TRBJ1-5; cdr3_nt: TGTGCCAGCAGCCTACAGGGGGGCAATCAGCCCCAGCATTTT; cdr3_aa: CASSLQGGNQPQHF
clone_size: .; v_call: TRBV15; d_call: TRBD2; j_call: TRBJ2-3; cdr3_nt: TGTGCCACCAGCGCGACTAGCTGGGTTGATACGCAGTATTTT; cdr3_aa: CATSATSWVDTQYF
clone_size: .; v_call: TRBV19; d_call: .; j_call: TRBJ1-1; cdr3_nt: TGTGCCAGTAGTATAGAAGGTTTCTCCCAAGCTTTCTTT; cdr3_aa: CASSIEGFSQAFF
clone_size: .; v_call: TRBV5-1; d_call: .; j_call: TRBJ2-1; cdr3_nt: TGCGCCAGCAGCTTGGTTGGCCAGAGCTCCTACAATGAGCAGTTCTTC; cdr3_aa: CASSLVGQSSYNEQFF
clone_size: few; v_call: TRBV4-2; d_call: .; j_call: TRBJ1-6; cdr3_nt: TGTGCCAGCAGCGTGCGGTCGGGAGGCTCCTATAATTCACCCCTCCACTTT; cdr3_aa: CASSVRSGGSYNSPLHF
clone_size: .; v_call: TRBV4-2; d_call: TRBD2; j_call: TRBJ2-1; cdr3_nt: TGTGCCAGCAGCCGCCAACTAGCGGGGGCCTCCTACAATGAGCAGTTCTTC; cdr3_aa: CASSRQLAGASYNEQFF
clone_size: .; v_call: TRBV5-4; d_call: .; j_call: TRBJ1-4; cdr3_nt: TGTGCCAGCTACGACCGAGGAAATGAAAAACTGTTTTTT; cdr3_aa: CASYDRGNEKLFF
clone_size: few; v_call: TRBV15; d_call: .; j_call: TRBJ2-3; cdr3_nt: TGTGCCACCAGCAGAGTTGGGGGGCCGAGAGATACGCAGTATTTT; cdr3_aa: CATSRVGGPRDTQYF
clone_size: .; v_call: TRBV15; d_call: .; j_call: TRBJ2-3; cdr3_nt: TGTGCCACCAGCAGAGATCGAGGGACTACAGATACGCAGTATTTT; cdr3_aa: CATSRDRGTTDTQYF
clone_size: .; v_call: TRBV7-9; d_call: TRBD1; j_call: TRBJ1-4; cdr3_nt: TGTGCCAGCAGCATGGGACAGGGGATCGTCGCTAATGAAAAACTGTTTTTT; cdr3_aa: CASSMGQGIVANEKLFF
clone_size: .; v_call: TRBV7-9; d_call: .; j_call: TRBJ1-1; cdr3_nt: TGTGCCAGCAGCTTGCGATACGGGGGAAACACTGAAGCTTTCTTT; cdr3_aa: CASSLRYGGNTEAFF
clone_size: .; v_call: TRBV19; d_call: .; j_call: TRBJ2-2; cdr3_nt: TGTGCCAGTAGGAAAGGGGGGATTGTCGCCGGGGAGCTGTTTTTT; cdr3_aa: CASRKGGIVAGELFF
clone_size: .; v_call: TRBV3-1/TRBV3-2; d_call: TRBD1; j_call: TRBJ2-1; cdr3_nt: TGTGCCAGCAGCCGACAGGGGGTATCTGGTGAGCAGTTCTTC; cdr3_aa: CASSRQGVSGEQFF
clone_size: few; v_call: TRBV7-9; d_call: .; j_call: TRBJ1-1; cdr3_nt: TGTGCCAGCAGCTTAGCGTTGGCAGGGACGCACACTGAAGCTTTCTTT; cdr3_aa: CASSLALAGTHTEAFF
clone_size: .; v_call: TRBV18; d_call: TRBD1; j_call: TRBJ1-6; cdr3_nt: TGTGCCAGCTCACCGACAGGGGGCACGATTTCACCCCTCCACTTT; cdr3_aa: CASSPTGGTISPLHF
clone_size: .; v_call: TRBV12-3/TRBV12-4; d_call: TRBD2; j_call: TRBJ2-1; cdr3_nt: TGTGCCAGCAGAAGCGGGAGTTACAATGAGCAGTTCTTC; cdr3_aa: CASRSGSYNEQFF
clone_size: .; v_call: TRBV19; d_call: .; j_call: TRBJ1-1; cdr3_nt: TGTGCCAGTAGTCTCCTTGGACCTCTGAACACTGAAGCTTTCTTT; cdr3_aa: CASSLLGPLNTEAFF
clone_size: .; v_call: TRBV9; d_call: .; j_call: TRBJ2-2; cdr3_nt: TGTGCCAGCAGCGTACAGGACCCAACGACCGGGGAGCTGTTTTTT; cdr3_aa: CASSVQDPTTGELFF
clone_size: .; v_call: TRBV5-6; d_call: .; j_call: TRBJ2-7; cdr3_nt: TGTGCCAGCAGCTCCGCAGGGTACTACGAGCAGTACTTC; cdr3_aa: CASSSAGYYEQYF
clone_size: .; v_call: TRBV7-9; d_call: TRBD1; j_call: TRBJ1-4; cdr3_nt: TGTGCCAGCAGCACCGGGACAGTAGTCTTCGAGGAACTGTTTTTT; cdr3_aa: CASSTGTVVFEELFF
clone_size: .; v_call: TRBV24-1; d_call: TRBD1; j_call: TRBJ2-3; cdr3_nt: TGTGCCACCAGTGACCCACGGGACAGGCAAGATACGCAGTATTTT; cdr3_aa: CATSDPRDRQDTQYF
clone_size: .; v_call: TRBV2; d_call: .; j_call: TRBJ2-7; cdr3_nt: TGTGCCAGCAGGGATTGGGGACAACAATACGAGCAGTACTTC; cdr3_aa: CASRDWGQQYEQYF
clone_size: once; v_call: TRBV7-8; d_call: TRBD1; j_call: TRBJ1-6; cdr3_nt: TGTGCCAGCAGCCCCCGGACAGGGAACGGCTATTCACCCCTCCACTTT; cdr3_aa: CASSPRTGNGYSPLHF
clone_size: few; v_call: TRBV7-2; d_call: .; j_call: TRBJ1-5; cdr3_nt: TGTGCCAGCAGCTTAGAGGCAGGGGTGTTTCAGCCCCAGCATTTT; cdr3_aa: CASSLEAGVFQPQHF
clone_size: .; v_call: TRBV7-9; d_call: .; j_call: TRBJ1-2; cdr3_nt: TGTGCCAGCAGCTTACTTGGCGTGGACGGCTACACCTTC; cdr3_aa: CASSLLGVDGYTF